This T cell receptor beta chain was recovered during a study of spatial heterogeneity in lung cancer. The wider study: Alpha-chain sequences were detected in numbers that were consistently lower than beta-chain sequences. Findings of the study overall: Ubiquitous expanded tumor TCRs were observed in blood more at resection than follow-up.

V was cut by 4 bases and J by 5 bases, with 9 bases left in between. The V gene's germline CDR1 is SEHNR and CDR2 FQNEAQ (reference sequence). CDR3 length equals 13 residues. Carried by each TCR cDNA molecule was a unique molecular identifier. TCRdb independently ran MiXCR on the 5' RACE reads; one entry per CDR3 protein. The data show 45,000 to 50,000 distinct CDR3 sequences, approximately 12% seen once. This clonotype was observed a few times. Its matching antigen is unknown. As to time point: blood at routine non-recurrence follow-up after resection. Whole RNA from tumor, nontumor lung or frozen PBMC was sequenced unsorted.

The receptor was isolated from a male donor with early-stage non-small cell lung cancer. Material: PBMCs, obtained at follow-up. This chain connects TRBV7-9 to TRBJ2-4; D ambiguous. As DNA, the CDR3 is TGTGCCAGCAGCTCCCGGGCCGAAAACATTCAGTACTTC. This translates into CASSSRAENIQYF.